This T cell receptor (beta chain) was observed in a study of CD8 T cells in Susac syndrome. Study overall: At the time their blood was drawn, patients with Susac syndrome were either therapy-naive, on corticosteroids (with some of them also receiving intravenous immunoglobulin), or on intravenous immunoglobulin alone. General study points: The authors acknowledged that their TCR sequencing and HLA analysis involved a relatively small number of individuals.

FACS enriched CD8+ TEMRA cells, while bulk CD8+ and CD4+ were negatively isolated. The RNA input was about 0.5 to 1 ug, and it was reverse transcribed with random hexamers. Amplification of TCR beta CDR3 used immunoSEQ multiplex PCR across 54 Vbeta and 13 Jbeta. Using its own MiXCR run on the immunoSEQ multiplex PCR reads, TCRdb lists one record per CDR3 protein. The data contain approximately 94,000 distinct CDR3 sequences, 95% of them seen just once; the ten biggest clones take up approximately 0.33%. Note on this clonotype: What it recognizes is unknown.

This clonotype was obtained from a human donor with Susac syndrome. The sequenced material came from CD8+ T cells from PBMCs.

Here the CDR3 DNA reads TGTGCCAGCAGTTTATCGGAAACCCTTCGACCCCTCCACTTT. Its translation is CASSLSETLRPLHF. The chain uses TRBV27 and TRBJ1-6, with no clear D. The CDR3 totals 14 residues. V gave up 0 bases and J gave up 12 bases, with 12 bases separating them. Germline CDR1 and CDR2: MNHEY and SMNVEV (reference sequence).